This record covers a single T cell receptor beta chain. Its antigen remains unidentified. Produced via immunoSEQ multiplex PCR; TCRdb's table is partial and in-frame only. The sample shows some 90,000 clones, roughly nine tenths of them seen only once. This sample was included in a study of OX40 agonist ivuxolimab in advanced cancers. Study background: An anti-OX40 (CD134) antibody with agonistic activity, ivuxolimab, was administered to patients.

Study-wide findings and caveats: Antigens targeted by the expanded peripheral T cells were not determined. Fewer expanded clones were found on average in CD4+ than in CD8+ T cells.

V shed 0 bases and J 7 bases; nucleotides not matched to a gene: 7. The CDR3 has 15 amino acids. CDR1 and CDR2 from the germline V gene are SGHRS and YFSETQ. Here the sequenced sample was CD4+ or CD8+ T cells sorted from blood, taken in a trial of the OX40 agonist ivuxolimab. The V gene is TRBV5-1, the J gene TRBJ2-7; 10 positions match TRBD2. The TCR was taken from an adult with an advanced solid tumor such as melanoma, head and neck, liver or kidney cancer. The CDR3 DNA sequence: TGCGCCAGCAGCTTGGAGCTAGCGGGAGCTGGAGAGCAGTACTTC. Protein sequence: CASSLELAGAGEQYF.